This section outlines one T cell receptor (beta chain) sequence together with its context. The CDR3 is 14 amino acids. V gave up 1 base and J gave up 6 bases; unmatched junction bases: 3. Per germline, CDR1 MNHEY and CDR2 SMNVEV (reference sequence). These data originate in a study of blood T cell repertoires in COVID-19. Clones were sequenced by immunoSEQ multiplex PCR, and TCRdb holds only the in-frame ones, with some missing. Here the sample spans around 260,000 clones, about 86% being singletons. The TCR was taken from a person between 70 and 80 years old with COVID-19, enrolled during active disease. What was sequenced was peripheral blood. V and J are TRBV27 and TRBJ1-2; 9 bases line up with TRBD1. The CDR3 loop reads CASSLYRDRDGYTF. The CDR3 nucleotides are TGTGCCAGCAGTTTATACCGGGACAGGGATGGCTACACCTTC.